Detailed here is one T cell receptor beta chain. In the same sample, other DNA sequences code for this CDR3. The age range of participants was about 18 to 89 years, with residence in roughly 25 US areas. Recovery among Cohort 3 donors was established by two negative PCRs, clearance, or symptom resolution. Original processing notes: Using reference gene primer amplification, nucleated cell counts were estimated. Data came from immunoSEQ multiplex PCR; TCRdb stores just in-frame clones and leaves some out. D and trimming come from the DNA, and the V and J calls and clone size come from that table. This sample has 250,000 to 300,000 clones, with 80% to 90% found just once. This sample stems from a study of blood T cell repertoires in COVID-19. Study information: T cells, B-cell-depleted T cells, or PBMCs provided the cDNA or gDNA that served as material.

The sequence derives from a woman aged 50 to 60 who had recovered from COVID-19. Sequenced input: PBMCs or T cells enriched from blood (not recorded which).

The CDR3, as DNA: TGTGCCAGCAGTCTCGGACAGGGCTATGGCTACACCTTC. Protein sequence: CASSLGQGYGYTF. The chain links TRBV27 to TRBJ1-2; 8 bases are a match to TRBD1. Germline assignment: CDR1 MNHEY and CDR2 SMNVEV (reference sequence). Trimming at V came to 5 bases and at J to 4 bases, leaving 3 bases not matched to a gene. The CDR3 spans 13 residues.